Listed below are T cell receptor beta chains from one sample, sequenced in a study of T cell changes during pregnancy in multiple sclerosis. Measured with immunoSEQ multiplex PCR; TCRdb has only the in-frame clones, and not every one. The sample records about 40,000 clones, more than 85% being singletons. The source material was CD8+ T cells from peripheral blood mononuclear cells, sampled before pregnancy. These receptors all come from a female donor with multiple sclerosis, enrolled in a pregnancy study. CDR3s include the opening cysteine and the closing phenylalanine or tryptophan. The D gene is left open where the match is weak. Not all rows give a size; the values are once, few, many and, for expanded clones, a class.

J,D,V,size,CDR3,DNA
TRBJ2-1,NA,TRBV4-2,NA,CASSQEGTEQFF,TGTGCCAGCAGCCAAGAGGGGACAGAGCAGTTCTTC
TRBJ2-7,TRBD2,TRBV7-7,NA,CASSLVRLAGHEQYF,TGTGCTAGCAGCTTAGTCAGGCTAGCGGGCCACGAGCAGTACTTC
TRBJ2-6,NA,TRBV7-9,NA,CASSLLLSGANVLTF,TGTGCCAGCAGCCTTTTACTCTCTGGGGCCAACGTCCTGACTTTC
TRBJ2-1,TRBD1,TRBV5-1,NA,CASSLGFRDREYNEQFF,TGCGCCAGCAGCTTGGGTTTTCGGGACAGGGAGTACAATGAGCAGTTCTTC
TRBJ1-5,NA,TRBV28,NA,CASNKGLQPQHF,TGTGCCAGCAATAAGGGGCTCCAGCCCCAGCATTTT
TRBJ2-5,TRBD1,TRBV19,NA,CASSIGTVSQETQYF,TGTGCCAGTAGTATCGGGACAGTGTCCCAAGAGACCCAGTACTTC
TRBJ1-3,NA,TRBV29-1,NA,CSVEGFGGPVAGNTIYF,TGCAGCGTTGAAGGTTTTGGGGGCCCCGTTGCTGGAAACACCATATATTTT
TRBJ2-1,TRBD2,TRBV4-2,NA,CASSHPIVGTSGPSSYNEQFF,TGTGCCAGCAGCCATCCCATAGTGGGGACTAGCGGGCCTAGCTCCTACAATGAGCAGTTCTTC
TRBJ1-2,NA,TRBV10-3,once,CAISDGQFGYTF,TGTGCCATCAGTGATGGACAATTCGGCTACACCTTC
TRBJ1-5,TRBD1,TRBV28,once,CASSFAGTGGNQPQHF,TGTGCCAGCAGTTTTGCCGGGACAGGGGGCAATCAGCCCCAGCATTTT
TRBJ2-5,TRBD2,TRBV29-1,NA,CSVSVAGPQETQYF,TGCAGCGTTTCGGTAGCGGGCCCCCAAGAGACCCAGTACTTC
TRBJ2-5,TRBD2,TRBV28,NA,CASSLIRGGLEEETQYF,TGTGCCAGCAGTCTCATACGGGGGGGATTAGAGGAAGAGACCCAGTACTTC
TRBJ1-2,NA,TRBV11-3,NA,CASSRSGSGYTF,TGTGCCAGCAGCCGCTCAGGGTCGGGCTACACCTTC
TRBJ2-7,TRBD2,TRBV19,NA,CASQHRLAGAYEQYF,TGTGCCAGTCAGCACCGGCTAGCGGGAGCCTACGAGCAGTACTTC
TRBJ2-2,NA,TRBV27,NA,CASKDDSTNTGELFF,TGTGCCAGTAAAGATGACAGTACGAACACCGGGGAGCTGTTTTTT
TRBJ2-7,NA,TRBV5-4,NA,CASSSFQDITYEQYF,TGTGCCAGCAGCTCATTCCAGGATATCACCTACGAGCAGTACTTC
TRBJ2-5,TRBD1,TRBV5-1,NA,CASSSTGGEETQYF,TGCGCCAGCAGCTCGACAGGGGGCGAAGAGACCCAGTACTTC
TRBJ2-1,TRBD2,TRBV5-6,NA,CASSLITSGLNEQFF,TGTGCCAGCAGCTTGATAACTAGCGGTCTCAATGAGCAGTTCTTC
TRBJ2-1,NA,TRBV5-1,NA,CASSLGRSSYNEQFF,TGCGCCAGCAGCTTGGGGAGAAGCTCCTACAATGAGCAGTTCTTC
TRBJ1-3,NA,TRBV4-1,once,CASSQDQTAGNTIYF,TGCGCCAGCAGCCAAGATCAAACGGCTGGAAACACCATATATTTT
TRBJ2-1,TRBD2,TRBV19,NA,CASSIGTRSYNEQFF,TGTGCCAGTAGTATAGGGACTAGATCCTACAATGAGCAGTTCTTC
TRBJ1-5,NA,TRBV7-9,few,CASSRGDGSNQPQHF,TGTGCCAGCAGTCGGGGGGACGGAAGCAATCAGCCCCAGCATTTT